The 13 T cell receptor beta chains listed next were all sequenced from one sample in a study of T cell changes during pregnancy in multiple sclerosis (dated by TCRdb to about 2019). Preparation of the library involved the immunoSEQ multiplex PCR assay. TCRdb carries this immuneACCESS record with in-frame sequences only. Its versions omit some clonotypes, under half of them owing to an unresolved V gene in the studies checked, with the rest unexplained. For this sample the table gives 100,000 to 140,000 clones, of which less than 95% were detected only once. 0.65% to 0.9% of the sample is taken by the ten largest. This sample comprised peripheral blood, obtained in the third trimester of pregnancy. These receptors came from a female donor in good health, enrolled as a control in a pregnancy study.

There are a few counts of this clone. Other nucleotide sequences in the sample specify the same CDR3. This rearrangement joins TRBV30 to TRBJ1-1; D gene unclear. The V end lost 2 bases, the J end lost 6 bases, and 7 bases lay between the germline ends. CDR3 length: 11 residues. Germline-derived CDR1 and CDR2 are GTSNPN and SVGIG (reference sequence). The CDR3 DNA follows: TGTGCCTGGAGTTTGGACTCTGAAGCTTTCTTT. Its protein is CAWSLDSEAFF. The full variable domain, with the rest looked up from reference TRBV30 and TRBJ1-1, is SQTIHQWPATLVQPVGSPLSLECTVEGTSNPNLYWYRQAAGRGLQLLFYSVGIGQISSEVPQNLSASRPQDRQFILSSKKLLLSDSGFYLCAWSLDSEAFFGQGTRLTVV.

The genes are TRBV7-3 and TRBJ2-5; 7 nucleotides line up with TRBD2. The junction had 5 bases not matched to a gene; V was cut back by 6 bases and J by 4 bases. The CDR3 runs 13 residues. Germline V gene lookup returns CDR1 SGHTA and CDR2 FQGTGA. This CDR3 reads CASSGGGGETQYF. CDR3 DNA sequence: TGTGCCAGCAGTGGTGGGGGGGGAGAGACCCAGTACTTC.

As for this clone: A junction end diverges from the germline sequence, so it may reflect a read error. The CDR3 nucleotides are TGTGCCAGCAAATCGATGAGGACTAGCAAAGATACGCAGTATTTT. This translates into CASKSMRTSKDTQYF. The chain carries TRBV6-5 and TRBJ2-3; TRBD2 aligns across 8 bases. The CDR3 length is 15 residues. From germline, CDR1 is MNHEY and CDR2 SVGAGI.

CDR3: CASSQAYGQSGQPQHF. In nucleotides, the CDR3 is TGCGCCAGCAGCCAAGCTTACGGACAGTCGGGTCAGCCCCAGCATTTT. The rearrangement links TRBV4-1 to TRBJ1-5, with D maybe TRBD1 (6 bases). This CDR3 contains 16 residues. The germline gives CDR1 MGHRA, CDR2 YSYEKL. V dropped 1 base and J dropped 6 bases, with 16 bases sitting between them.

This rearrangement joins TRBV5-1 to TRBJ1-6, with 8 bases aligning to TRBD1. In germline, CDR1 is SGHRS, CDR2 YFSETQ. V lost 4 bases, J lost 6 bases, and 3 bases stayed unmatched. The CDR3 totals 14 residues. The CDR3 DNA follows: TGCGCCAGCAGCGGCGGGACAGGTAATTCACCCCTCCACTTT. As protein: CASSGGTGNSPLHF.

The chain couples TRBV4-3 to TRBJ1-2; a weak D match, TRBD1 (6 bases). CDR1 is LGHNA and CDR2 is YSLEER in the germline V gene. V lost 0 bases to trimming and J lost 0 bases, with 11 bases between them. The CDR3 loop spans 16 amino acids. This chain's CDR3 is CASSQDLRTANYGYTF. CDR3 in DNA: TGCGCCAGCAGCCAAGATCTAAGGACAGCTAACTATGGCTACACCTTC.

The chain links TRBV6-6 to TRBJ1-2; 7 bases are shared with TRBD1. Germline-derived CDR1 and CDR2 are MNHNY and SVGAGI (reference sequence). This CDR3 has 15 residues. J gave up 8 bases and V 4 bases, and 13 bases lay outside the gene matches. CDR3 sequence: CASSSEVQGRSGYTF. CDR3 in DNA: TGTGCCAGCAGTTCCGAAGTACAGGGGAGGTCGGGCTACACCTTC.

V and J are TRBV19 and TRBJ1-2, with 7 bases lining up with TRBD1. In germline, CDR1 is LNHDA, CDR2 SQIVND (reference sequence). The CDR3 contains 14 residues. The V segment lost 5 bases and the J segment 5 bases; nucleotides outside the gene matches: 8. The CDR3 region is CASSPDRDRYGYTF. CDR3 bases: TGTGCCAGTAGTCCCGACAGGGATCGATATGGCTACACCTTC.

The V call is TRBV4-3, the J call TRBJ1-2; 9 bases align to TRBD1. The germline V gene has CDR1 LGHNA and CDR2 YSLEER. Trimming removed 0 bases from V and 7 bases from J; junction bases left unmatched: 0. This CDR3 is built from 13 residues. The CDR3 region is CASSQETGGGYTF. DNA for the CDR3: TGCGCCAGCAGCCAAGAGACAGGGGGTGGCTACACCTTC.

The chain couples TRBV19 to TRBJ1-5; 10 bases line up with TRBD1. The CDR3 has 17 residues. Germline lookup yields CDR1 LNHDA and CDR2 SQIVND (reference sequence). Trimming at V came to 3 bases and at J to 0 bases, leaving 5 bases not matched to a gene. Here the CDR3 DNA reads TGTGCCAGTAGTATGAACCGGGACAGGGGTAGCAATCAGCCCCAGCATTTT. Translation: CASSMNRDRGSNQPQHF.

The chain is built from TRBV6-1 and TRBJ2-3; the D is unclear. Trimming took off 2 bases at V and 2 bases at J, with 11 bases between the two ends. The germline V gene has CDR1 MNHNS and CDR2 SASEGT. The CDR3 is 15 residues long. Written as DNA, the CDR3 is TGTGCCAGCAGTGAACTACCCACAGACACAGATACGCAGTATTTT. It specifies CASSELPTDTDTQYF.

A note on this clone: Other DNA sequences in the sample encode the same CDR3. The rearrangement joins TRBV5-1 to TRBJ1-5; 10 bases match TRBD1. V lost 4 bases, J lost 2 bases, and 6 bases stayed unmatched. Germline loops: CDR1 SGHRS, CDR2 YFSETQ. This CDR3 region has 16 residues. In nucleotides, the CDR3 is TGCGCCAGCAGCCTTTCCGGGACAGGGGGCAATCAGCCCCAGCATTTT. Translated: CASSLSGTGGNQPQHF.

The CDR3 region has the DNA TGCGCCAGCAGCGGGACCGGGACCGGAGGGTACAATTATGGCTACACCTTC. Translated, it gives CASSGTGTGGYNYGYTF. The rearrangement uses TRBV5-1 and TRBJ1-2; D may be TRBD1 (5 bases). There are 17 residues in the CDR3. V lost 4 bases and J 5 bases, leaving 24 bases between the germline ends. CDR1 SGHRS and CDR2 YFSETQ come from the germline V gene.